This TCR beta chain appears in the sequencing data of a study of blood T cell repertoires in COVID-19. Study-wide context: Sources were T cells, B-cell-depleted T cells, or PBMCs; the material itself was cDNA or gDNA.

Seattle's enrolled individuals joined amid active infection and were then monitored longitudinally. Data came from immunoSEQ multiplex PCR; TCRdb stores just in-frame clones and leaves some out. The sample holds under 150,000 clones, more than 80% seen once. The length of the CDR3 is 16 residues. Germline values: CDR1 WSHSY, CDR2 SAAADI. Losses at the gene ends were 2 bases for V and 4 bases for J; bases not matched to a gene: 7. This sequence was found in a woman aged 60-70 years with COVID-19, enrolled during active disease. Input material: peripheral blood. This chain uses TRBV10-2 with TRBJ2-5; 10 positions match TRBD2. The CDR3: CASSEGTSGVRETQYF. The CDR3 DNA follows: TGCGCCAGCAGTGAGGGAACTAGCGGGGTCAGAGAGACCCAGTACTTC.